This T cell receptor (beta chain) was recovered during a study of blood T cells in healthy people across ages. Comment on this clonotype: The antigen is undetermined.

Looked up from germline, CDR1 is SGHAT and CDR2 is FQNNGV. Trimming pared 0 bases from V and 4 bases from J, leaving 10 bases between. The CDR3 has 14 amino acids. Next came a second PCR, run for roughly 6 to 11 cycles, which used a sample-barcoded 5' primer along with a J-beta primer mix. The yield of each sample was at least 2.5 million CDR3-containing paired-end reads. TCRdb called the 5' RACE reads again in MiXCR, with one record for every CDR3 protein. The sample holds roughly 1 million distinct CDR3 sequences, approximately 25% seen once. Study observations and caveats: There were more naive CD4+ cells and higher diversity in long-lived donors than in aged donors.

The same sample was also used in a study of T cells of mothers and their children. That paper states: More than five children and their three healthy Caucasian mothers were the donors. Slightly, though not significantly, more overlap was seen in related than in unrelated mother-child pairs.

The receptor was isolated from a girl between 2 and 10 years old in good health. The rearrangement uses TRBV11-2 and TRBJ2-7, with no clear D. The sequenced sample was blood. The chain's CDR3 is CASSLDIEVYEQYF. The CDR3 region has the DNA TGTGCCAGCAGCTTAGATATCGAGGTTTACGAGCAGTACTTC.